The entry below gives a single T cell receptor beta chain sequence along with its context. Its specificity is not known. This sample was included in a study of cytomegalovirus exposure and HLA in healthy donors. Study-wide context: The Caucasian-associated ancestry cluster contained 81% of the roughly 400 genotyped donors.

13 Jbeta primers and 60 Vbeta primers were used for the PCR. In the original workflow: Later reanalysis found approximately 76 million unique TCR beta chains, about 10 million of them shared. Here immunoSEQ multiplex PCR was the method, and the copy in TCRdb shows in-frame clones only, minus some. The V and J calls and the clone size are those of that table, but D and trimming were determined from the DNA. The table lists about 82,000 clones, about 9.5% of them singletons. The CDR3 is made up of 16 amino acids. Germline CDR1 is MGHDK and CDR2 is SYGVNS. V gave up 1 base and J gave up 7 bases, with 19 bases separating them. Broader study findings: Based on reports, TCR beta sequences accurately predicted HLA-A and HLA-B alleles for most subjects. There were around 160 TCR beta chains listed as cytomegalovirus-associated.

Sample: PBMCs. The source is a man between 60 and 70 years old in good health and CMV-seropositive. This chain uses TRBV25-1 with TRBJ1-2; tentatively, D is TRBD1 (6 bases). The CDR3 DNA follows: TGTGCCAGCAGTGAATGGAGCGGCAGGGGAATAGGTGGCTACACCTTC. As protein: CASSEWSGRGIGGYTF.